This entry concerns a single T cell receptor beta chain. Original data processing: Researchers report that nucleated cell counts were estimated from reference gene primer amplification. TCRdb's table, derived via immunoSEQ multiplex PCR, lists solely in-frame clones and lacks some. That table supplies the V and J calls and clone size; D and trimming were determined from the DNA. Of some 320,000 clones in the sample, over 75% were seen once. This CDR3 comprises 17 residues. V lost 2 bases and J lost 0; bases outside the gene matches: 8. Germline assignment: CDR1 SGHDT and CDR2 YYEEEE. This entry is derived from a study of blood T cell repertoires in COVID-19. Whole-study context: The United States, Italy and Spain provided the acute and convalescent COVID-19 samples. In each case, the material was cDNA or gDNA derived from T cells, B-cell-depleted T cells, or PBMCs.

The chain employs TRBV5-6 and TRBJ1-2, with 9 bases identical to TRBD1. This TCR derives from a human donor in a cohort sampled during active COVID-19. Material: peripheral blood. The CDR3 coding sequence is TGTGCCAGCAGCTTCGGGACAGGGCTTCCCTCTAACTATGGCTACACCTTC. This encodes CASSFGTGLPSNYGYTF.